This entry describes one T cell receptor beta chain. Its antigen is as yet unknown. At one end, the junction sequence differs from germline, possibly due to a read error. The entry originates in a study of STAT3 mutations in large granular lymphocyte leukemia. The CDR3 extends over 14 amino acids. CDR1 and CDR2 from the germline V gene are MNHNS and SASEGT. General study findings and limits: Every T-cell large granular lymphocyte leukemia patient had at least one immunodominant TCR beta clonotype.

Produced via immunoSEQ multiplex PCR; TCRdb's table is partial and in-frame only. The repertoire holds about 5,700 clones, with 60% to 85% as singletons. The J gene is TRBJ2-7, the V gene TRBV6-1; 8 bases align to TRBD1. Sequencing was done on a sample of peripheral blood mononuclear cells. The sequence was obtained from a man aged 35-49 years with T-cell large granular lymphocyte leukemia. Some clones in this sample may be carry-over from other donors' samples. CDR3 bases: TGTGCCAGCAGCGAAGTGACAGGGGCAGGGGAGCAGTACTTC. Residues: CASSEVTGAGEQYF.